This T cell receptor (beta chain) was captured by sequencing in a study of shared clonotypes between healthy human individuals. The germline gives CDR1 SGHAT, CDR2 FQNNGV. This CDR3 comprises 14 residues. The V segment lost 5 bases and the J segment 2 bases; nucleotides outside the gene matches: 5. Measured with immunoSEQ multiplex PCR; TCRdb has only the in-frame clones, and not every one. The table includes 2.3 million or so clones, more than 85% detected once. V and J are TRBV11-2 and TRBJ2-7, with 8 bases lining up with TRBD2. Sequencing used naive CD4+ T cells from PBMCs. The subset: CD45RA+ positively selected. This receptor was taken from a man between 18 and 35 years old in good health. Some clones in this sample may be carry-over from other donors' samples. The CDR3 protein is CASSRSGGTYEQYF. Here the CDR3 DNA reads TGTGCCAGCAGCCGCAGCGGGGGTACCTACGAGCAGTACTTC. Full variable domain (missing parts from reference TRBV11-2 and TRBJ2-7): EAGVAQSPRYKIIEKRQSVAFWCNPISGHATLYWYQQILGQGPKLLIQFQNNGVVDDSQLPKDRFSAERLKGVDSTLKIQPAKLEDSAVYLCASSRSGGTYEQYFGPGTRLTVT.